A selection of T cell receptor beta chains follows, all from one sample in a study of early T cells in non-severe SARS-CoV-2 infection. TCRdb used MiXCR to reprocess the 5' RACE reads, holding one entry per CDR3 protein. The table records about 56,000 distinct CDR3 sequences, about 14% of them present only once. The input for sequencing was whole blood, taken at baseline. The receptors were sampled from an adult who was a healthcare worker with PCR-confirmed SARS-CoV-2 infection or an uninfected control (not recorded which). Both conserved end residues are part of each CDR3. D genes are given only for firm matches. Size tells how often a clone was seen (once, few, many) or the class of an expanded clone, and some rows leave it out.

CDR3aa	CDR3nt	abundance	j_gene	d_gene	v_gene
CASSLVTEAFF	TGTGCCAGCAGCTTAGTCACTGAAGCTTTCTTT	few	TRBJ1-1	-	TRBV7-2
CASSLAQGSGELFF	TGCGCCAGCAGCTTGGCACAGGGCTCAGGGGAGCTGTTTTTT	many	TRBJ2-2	-	TRBV5-1
CASSLGQEVRAFF	TGTGCCAGCAGTTTAGGGCAGGAGGTAAGAGCTTTCTTT	-	TRBJ1-1	-	TRBV28
CASSGLASYNEQFF	TGTGCCAGCTCAGGACTAGCTTCCTACAATGAGCAGTTCTTC	-	TRBJ2-1	TRBD2	TRBV18
CASSLEWDRAEAFF	TGTGCCAGCAGCTTAGAATGGGACAGGGCGGAAGCTTTCTTT	many	TRBJ1-1	TRBD1	TRBV11-2
CASSRSTTAYEQYF	TGTGCCAGCTCTCGGTCTACCACAGCTTACGAGCAGTACTTC	-	TRBJ2-7	-	TRBV18
CAWSTQGSDTIYF	TGTGCCTGGAGTACCCAGGGTTCAGACACCATATATTTT	-	TRBJ1-3	-	TRBV30
CASSQAAGQTYEQYF	TGTGCCAGCAGCCAAGCAGCGGGCCAGACCTACGAGCAGTACTTC	few	TRBJ2-7	-	TRBV4-2
CASSLGAAGAGYEQYF	TGTGCCAGCAGCTTAGGGGCCGCGGGAGCAGGCTACGAGCAGTACTTC	many	TRBJ2-7	TRBD2	TRBV7-3
CASTLTSNTGELFF	TGTGCCAGTACGTTAACCTCGAACACCGGGGAGCTGTTTTTT	few	TRBJ2-2	-	TRBV19
CASSLGGGLLANEQYF	TGTGCCAGCAGTCTCGGGGGGGGCCTCCTGGCTAACGAGCAGTACTTC	-	TRBJ2-7	TRBD2	TRBV28
CASSLDRHNEQFF	TGTGCCAGCAGCTTAGACCGTCACAATGAGCAGTTCTTC	few	TRBJ2-1	-	TRBV7-2
CATRRDRSSYEQYF	TGTGCCACCAGACGGGACAGGTCCTCCTACGAGCAGTACTTC	few	TRBJ2-7	TRBD1	TRBV15
CASSSPHSSYNEQFF	TGTGCCAGCAGTTCCCCCCACAGCTCCTACAATGAGCAGTTCTTC	few	TRBJ2-1	-	TRBV6-6
CSGFSYNEQFF	TGCAGTGGGTTCTCCTACAATGAGCAGTTCTTC	many	TRBJ2-1	-	TRBV20-1
CASSLQGYTEAFF	TGTGCCAGCAGCTTACAGGGGTACACTGAAGCTTTCTTT	-	TRBJ1-1	-	TRBV7-3
CASRTENTGELFF	TGTGCCAGCAGGACAGAGAACACCGGGGAGCTGTTTTTT	few	TRBJ2-2	-	TRBV11-1
CAISAGAGEQFF	TGTGCCATCTCGGCGGGAGCGGGTGAGCAGTTCTTC	-	TRBJ2-1	TRBD2	TRBV10-3
CASSPGLAGGPYEQYF	TGTGCCAGCAGCCCGGGACTAGCGGGAGGGCCCTACGAGCAGTACTTC	many	TRBJ2-7	TRBD2	TRBV7-9
CAWSEGLAGGPSTDTQYF	TGTGCCTGGAGTGAAGGACTAGCGGGGGGCCCTAGCACAGATACGCAGTATTTT	few	TRBJ2-3	TRBD2	TRBV30
CASRRQGDIKPQHF	TGTGCCAGTAGGAGACAGGGGGACATCAAGCCCCAGCATTTT	-	TRBJ1-5	TRBD1	TRBV19
CASSLEGVRSLTYNEQFF	TGTGCCAGCAGCTTAGAGGGAGTGCGGAGCCTAACCTACAATGAGCAGTTCTTC	-	TRBJ2-1	-	TRBV11-2
CASSDRKTNSETQYF	TGTGCCAGCAGCGACAGAAAGACCAATTCGGAGACCCAGTACTTC	-	TRBJ2-5	-	TRBV5-6
CASSPPGGGSYEQYF	TGTGCCAGCAGTCCCCCGGGGGGCGGATCCTACGAGCAGTACTTC	-	TRBJ2-7	-	TRBV6-6
CASSRSGNQPQHF	TGTGCCAGCAGCCGGTCGGGCAATCAGCCCCAGCATTTT	many	TRBJ1-5	-	TRBV3-1
CSAREDLNTEAFF	TGCAGTGCTAGAGAGGATCTGAACACTGAAGCTTTCTTT	few	TRBJ1-1	-	TRBV20-1
CASSKSGTSSSYEQYF	TGTGCCAGTAGTAAGAGCGGGACCTCGTCCTCCTACGAGCAGTACTTC	few	TRBJ2-7	TRBD2	TRBV19
CSAPFTLYGYTF	TGCAGTGCCCCCTTCACGCTCTATGGCTACACCTTC	-	TRBJ1-2	-	TRBV20-1
CASSPGPDVLTF	TGTGCCAGCTCACCCGGGCCAGACGTCCTGACTTTC	-	TRBJ2-6	-	TRBV18
CASSLWGGAIYEQFF	TGTGCCAGCAGTTTATGGGGGGGGGCCATCTATGAGCAGTTCTTC	few	TRBJ2-1	-	TRBV12-3/TRBV12-4
CASSLDRPGQYVTANEKLFF	TGTGCCAGCAGCTTAGATCGTCCGGGACAGTATGTAACGGCTAATGAAAAACTGTTTTTT	-	TRBJ1-4	TRBD1	TRBV7-8
CASSYMDQPQHF	TGTGCCAGCAGTTACATGGATCAGCCCCAGCATTTT	few	TRBJ1-5	-	TRBV6-6
CSARTRQGEVISGNTIYF	TGCAGTGCTAGAACCCGACAGGGGGAGGTCATATCTGGAAACACCATATATTTT	-	TRBJ1-3	TRBD1	TRBV20-1
CASSRGYEQYF	TGTGCCAGCAGCAGGGGTTACGAGCAGTACTTC	many	TRBJ2-7	-	TRBV28
CASNYRGPQETQYF	TGTGCCAGCAATTACAGGGGTCCCCAAGAGACCCAGTACTTC	many	TRBJ2-5	TRBD1	TRBV2
CSASDRGLATEAFF	TGCAGTGCTAGCGACAGGGGGCTCGCAACTGAAGCTTTCTTT	few	TRBJ1-1	TRBD1	TRBV20-1
CASTLYGLAGVPLLNEQFF	TGTGCCAGCACCCTCTACGGACTAGCGGGAGTCCCACTTTTGAATGAGCAGTTCTTC	-	TRBJ2-1	TRBD2	TRBV12-3/TRBV12-4
CASRAPTEDGNPGTILPEQFF	TGTGCCAGCAGGGCCCCGACTGAGGACGGCAACCCCGGGACTATTCTACCTGAGCAGTTCTTC	-	TRBJ2-1	-	TRBV21-1
CASSLKLRGTYTDTQYF	TGTGCCAGCAGCTTAAAACTGAGAGGGACTTACACAGATACGCAGTATTTT	-	TRBJ2-3	-	TRBV11-2
CASMESGGRPYEQYF	TGTGCCAGCATGGAGAGCGGGGGAAGACCCTACGAGCAGTACTTC	-	TRBJ2-7	TRBD2	TRBV11-1
CASSLYGYEQYF	TGTGCCAGCAGTCTATATGGATACGAGCAGTACTTC	-	TRBJ2-7	-	TRBV12-3/TRBV12-4
CASSFTGPPNGEPQHF	TGTGCCAGCAGTTTTACAGGACCTCCCAACGGGGAGCCCCAGCATTTT	-	TRBJ1-5	-	TRBV12-3/TRBV12-4
CASSQPGTALTGELFF	TGTGCCAGCAGCCAACCCGGGACTGCCCTAACGGGGGAGCTGTTTTTT	-	TRBJ2-2	-	TRBV3-1
CASSGQMNTEAFF	TGTGCCAGCAGTGGACAGATGAACACTGAAGCTTTCTTT	-	TRBJ1-1	-	TRBV12-3/TRBV12-4
CASSPRKSGSDTQYF	TGTGCCAGCAGCCCGCGAAAGAGTGGGTCAGATACGCAGTATTTT	many	TRBJ2-3	-	TRBV7-6
CASSKGGGGWMEAKNIQYF	TGTGCCAGCAGCAAAGGTGGGGGAGGTTGGATGGAAGCCAAAAACATTCAGTACTTC	-	TRBJ2-4	-	TRBV21-1
CASSSQVAEAFF	TGTGCCAGCAGTTCACAGGTTGCTGAAGCTTTCTTT	few	TRBJ1-1	-	TRBV6-6
CASSSAGNQPQHF	TGTGCCAGCAGTAGCGCGGGGAATCAGCCCCAGCATTTT	-	TRBJ1-5	-	TRBV12-3/TRBV12-4
CASSEALAGGYNEQFF	TGTGCCAGCAGTGAAGCGCTAGCGGGGGGGTACAATGAGCAGTTCTTC	many	TRBJ2-1	TRBD2	TRBV6-1
CASSPTDDTQYF	TGTGCCAGCAGCCCCACAGATGATACGCAGTATTTT	-	TRBJ2-3	-	TRBV12-3/TRBV12-4
CASSFLPDEQFF	TGTGCCAGCAGCTTTCTTCCCGATGAGCAGTTCTTC	-	TRBJ2-1	-	TRBV5-6
CASSLSPAGLDTEAFF	TGTGCCAGCAGCCTATCGCCGGCGGGGTTGGACACTGAAGCTTTCTTT	few	TRBJ1-1	-	TRBV7-9
CASGGQAPLRNVNTEAFF	TGTGCCAGCGGCGGACAGGCACCTCTCCGGAATGTCAACACTGAAGCTTTCTTT	few	TRBJ1-1	TRBD1	TRBV2
CASSLAREETQYF	TGCGCCAGCAGCTTGGCCAGAGAGGAGACCCAGTACTTC	-	TRBJ2-5	-	TRBV5-1
CASSPPGGSTDTQYF	TGTGCCAGCAGTCCCCCCGGCGGAAGCACAGATACGCAGTATTTT	once	TRBJ2-3	-	TRBV27
CASRLDRDYGYTF	TGTGCCAGCAGGCTAGACAGGGACTATGGCTACACCTTC	-	TRBJ1-2	TRBD1	TRBV5-6
CASSFSRDTGELFF	TGTGCCAGCAGTTTCTCTAGGGACACCGGGGAGCTGTTTTTT	few	TRBJ2-2	-	TRBV12-3/TRBV12-4